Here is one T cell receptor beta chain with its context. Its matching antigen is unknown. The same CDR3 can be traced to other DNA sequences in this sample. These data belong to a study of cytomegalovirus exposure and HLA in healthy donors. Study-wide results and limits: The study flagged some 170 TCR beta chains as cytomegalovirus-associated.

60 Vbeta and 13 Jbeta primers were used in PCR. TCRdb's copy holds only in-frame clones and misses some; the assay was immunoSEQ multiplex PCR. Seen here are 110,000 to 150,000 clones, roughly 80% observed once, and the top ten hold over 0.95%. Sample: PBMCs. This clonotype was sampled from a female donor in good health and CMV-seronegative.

For the CDR3, the DNA is TGTGCCAGCAGCCGGGACAGCACCGGGGAGCTGTTTTTT. This sequence encodes CASSRDSTGELFF. The chain joins TRBV6-5 to TRBJ2-2, with TRBD1 matching over 7 bases. Germline V lookup: CDR1 MNHEY, CDR2 SVGAGI. The CDR3 is made up of 13 amino acids. Unmatched junction bases numbered 2, after V lost 6 bases and J lost 4 bases.